This paragraph reports one TCR beta chain. This CDR3 is also generated by other DNA sequences in the sample. Grouping used clinical history reported by participants in a survey and questionnaire. This specimen belongs to a study of blood T cell repertoires in COVID-19. Study summary: Nucleic acid was either cDNA or gDNA, and it came from T cells, B-cell-depleted T cells, or PBMCs.

Repertoires were generated with immunoSEQ multiplex PCR, while TCRdb's copy carries only in-frame clones and drops some. This sample has 180,000 or so clones, with about 83% found just once. The CDR3 spans 15 residues. With 3 bases clipped from V and 2 bases from J, the junction kept 1 base outside the gene matches. CDR1 is LGHDT, CDR2 YNNKEL, per germline (reference sequence). This TCR was recovered from a woman aged 45-59 years in a cohort exposed to, infected with or recovered from COVID-19 (not recorded which). This chain uses TRBV3-1 (or the pseudogene TRBV3-2) with TRBJ2-3; 11 bases agree with TRBD2. Sequencing was done on a sample of PBMCs or T cells enriched from blood (not recorded which). The CDR3, as DNA: TGTGCCAGCAGCCAGGGACTAGCGGCCACAGATACGCAGTATTTT. This translates into CASSQGLAATDTQYF.